This T cell receptor beta chain was identified in a study of T-cell reconstitution after alpha-beta-depleted transplantation in children. The sample holds a few counts of this clonotype. Unique molecular identifiers were incorporated during preparation of the TCRbeta library. One entry per CDR3 protein, called by TCRdb with MiXCR from the PCR reads. The profile shows about 420,000 distinct CDR3 sequences, about 11% of them singletons. The sample here was PBMCs from the stem cell graft donor, taken from the stem cell graft. This clonotype was obtained from a human donor who donated a stem cell graft to a child with acute myeloid leukemia.

As DNA, the CDR3 is TGCGCCAGCAGCAGACTAGCGACTCCCTACGAGCAGTACTTC. Its translation is CASSRLATPYEQYF. The chain is built from TRBV5-1 and TRBJ2-7; TRBD2 matches 8 bases. The V gene's germline CDR1 is SGHRS and CDR2 YFSETQ. The CDR3 is 14 residues long. V dropped 4 bases and J dropped 2; count of bases not matched to a gene: 5.